The entry below gives a single T cell receptor beta chain sequence along with its context. Its antigen is still unknown. This sample was taken from a study of CXCR3-negative and CXCR3-positive naive CD8 T cells (dated by TCRdb to the late 2010s). About the full investigation: In total, about 150 million TRB reads were obtained, which works out to roughly 1.5 +/- 0.3 million reads per library. Data from about 12 donors, pooled across two independent experiments, went into the diversity and physicochemical repertoire analyses. TRBV-TRBJ cluster analysis included naive subsets from 5 or 6 donors and memory cells from 3 donors. Broader findings and caveats from the paper: Freshly isolated PBMCs were used for most assays because CXCR3 expression partially decreased after cryopreservation. Naive CXCR3-negative and CXCR3-positive cells from the same donor showed similar TRBV-TRBJ usage, whereas memory cells showed distinct patterns. Surface CD5, linked to self-reactivity in mice, was comparable between naive subsets; TCR interaction strength was therefore also inferred from TRB CDR3 physicochemical properties. Compared with CXCR3-negative naive cells, CXCR3-positive naive cells had TRB CDR3s with higher hydrophobicity (lower Kidera factor 4), lower energy, and higher strength and volume indices. Both naive subsets had comparably high repertoire diversity, while memory CD8+ T cells had much lower repertoire diversity.

This sample was sequenced with a NextSeq 550. The Human TCR Profiling Kit (MiLaboratory) was used to make UMI-labeled 5' RACE TRB cDNA libraries. cDNA synthesis used the entire amount of extracted RNA, and PCR amplification then used the entire amount of cDNA produced. Libraries were prepared in parallel using an identical number of PCR cycles. The original methods were these. MIGEC and MiXCR extracted about 49,000 +/- 11,000 unique UMI-labeled TRB cDNA molecules per library, requiring at least two reads per UMI. On average, each library contained approximately 40,000 +/- 10,000 functional in-frame TRB CDR3 nucleotide clonotypes without stop codons. Diversity metrics, including normalized Shannon-Wiener and Chao1, were computed in VDJtools after downsampling to 5000 UMI-labeled TRB molecules per sample. VDJtools computed clonotype-size-weighted physicochemical properties of the central five CDR3 residues: interaction energy, strength, volume and Kidera factor 4. After the reads were reprocessed by TCRdb, one entry was made per CDR3 protein sequence, with no DNA. The V and J calls and clone size are TCRdb's, not the authors'. The sample's records list approximately 100,000 distinct CDR3 sequences. About 1% of the sample lies in the top ten.

The CDR3 goes from the cysteine to the phenylalanine over 17 residues. The entry carries no DNA sequence. The germline V gene sets CDR1 to SQVTM and CDR2 to ANQGSEA. Each CD8+ T cell subset was flow-sorted in triplicate, and approximately 280,000 cells per subset were placed directly into RLT lysis buffer. Naive CD8+ T cells were defined stringently as CD45RO-CCR7+CD27+CD95- to exclude memory contaminants. Using standard density gradient centrifugation, peripheral blood mononuclear cells were isolated from buffy coats. A FACSAria III was used to flow-sort naive CXCR3-negative and CXCR3-positive CD8+ T cells. Total RNA was extracted from sorted cells with an RNeasy Mini Kit.

This clonotype was obtained from a human donor in good health. Some clones in this sample may be carry-over from other donors' samples. The sequence is built from TRBV29-1 and TRBJ2-5; TCRdb lists TRBD2, though no DNA is available to test this call. Sequenced material: naive CXCR3+ CD8+ T cells from blood. The cell subset or site tag for this specimen amounts to: CD45RO-CCR7+CD27+CD95- naive CD8+ T cells expressing CXCR3 (TNR3+). Here the CDR3 is given as CSAIPRGQREIQETQYF.